Shown below are 20 T cell receptor beta chains from a single sample sequenced in a study of T cell responses to AZD1222 COVID-19 vaccine. Generated by immunoSEQ multiplex PCR, the TCRdb table keeps only in-frame clones and is missing some. The sample consists of over 150,000 clones, 88% of them appearing once. The sequenced sample was peripheral blood, obtained on day 0 of AZD1222 vaccination. The source is an adult in good health.

The genes are TRBV6-5 and TRBJ2-1, with 7 bases aligning to TRBD1. The CDR3 covers 13 residues. V dropped 10 bases and J dropped 4; count of bases not matched to a gene: 7. The germline CDR1 and CDR2 sequences are MNHEY and SVGAGI. The CDR3 bases are TGTGCCACCAGGGACAGTCCTTACAATGAGCAGTTCTTC. Protein sequence: CATRDSPYNEQFF.

This clone was seen just once. The rearrangement uses TRBV10-3 and TRBJ1-2; 11 nucleotides line up with TRBD1. J gave up 4 bases and V 8 bases, and 6 bases lay outside the gene matches. The length of the CDR3 is 14 residues. The germline gives CDR1 ENHRY, CDR2 SYGVKD. Here the CDR3 reads CAISGQGGSYGYTF. In DNA form, the CDR3 reads TGTGCCATCTCGGGACAGGGGGGTTCCTATGGCTACACCTTC.

V is TRBV5-4 and J is TRBJ1-4, with TRBD1 identical over 12 bases. With 3 bases clipped from V and 3 bases from J, the junction kept 3 bases outside the gene matches. The V gene's germline CDR1 is SGHNT and CDR2 YYREEE (reference sequence). CDR3 size: 16 residues. This CDR3 reads CASSWGQGAANEKLFF. The DNA for the CDR3 is TGTGCCAGCAGCTGGGGACAGGGGGCAGCTAATGAAAAACTGTTTTTT.

The V call is TRBV29-1, the J call TRBJ1-1; 7 nucleotides line up with TRBD1. Germline V gene data show CDR1 as SQVTM and CDR2 as ANQGSEA. Germline trimming cut 5 bases from V and 3 bases from J; bases unmatched to any gene: 3. This CDR3 has 12 amino acids. The CDR3 nucleotides are TGCAGCGTTCCCAGGGGGGACACTGAAGCTTTCTTT. Amino acids: CSVPRGDTEAFF.

The rearrangement links TRBV10-1 to TRBJ2-3; 8 bases match TRBD1. This CDR3 has 15 amino acids. From germline, CDR1 is WNHNN and CDR2 SYGVQD (reference sequence). The ends lost 6 bases at V and 6 bases at J; junction bases unmatched: 11. In DNA form, the CDR3 reads TGCGCCAGCAGCCCTGGAGCAGGGGGCTGGGATACGCAGTATTTT. Translating gives CASSPGAGGWDTQYF.

A single count supports this clone. This chain's CDR3 is CASSGTEMAYGYTF. The DNA for the CDR3 is TGTGCCAGCAGTGGGACAGAAATGGCGTATGGCTACACCTTC. The gene calls are TRBV2 and TRBJ1-2; maybe TRBD1 (6 bases). The CDR3 loop spans 14 amino acids. From germline, CDR1 is SNHLY and CDR2 FYNNEI. Trimming stripped 4 bases from V and 5 bases from J, with 14 bases between.

The chain carries TRBV5-1 and TRBJ1-2; D not resolved. With 0 bases removed from V and 6 bases from J, the gap between germline ends came to 9 bases. This CDR3 region has 13 residues. Per germline, CDR1 SGHRS and CDR2 YFSETQ. The CDR3 sequence is CASSLGPGNGYTF. CDR3 bases: TGCGCCAGCAGCTTGGGCCCTGGGAATGGCTACACCTTC.

The V gene is TRBV7-2, the J gene TRBJ2-5; TRBD1 agrees at 7 bases. V trimming: 8 bases; J trimming: 5 bases; junction bases outside the gene matches: 8. This CDR3 is 13 amino acids long. Germline V gives CDR1 SGHTA, CDR2 FQGNSA. CDR3 DNA: TGTGCCAGCTCGAGGGGGCTTCAGGAGACCCAGTACTTC. This sequence encodes CASSRGLQETQYF.

This clone was observed once. The rearrangement links TRBV6-2 or TRBV6-3 to TRBJ2-1, with TRBD2 matching over 8 bases. Germline assignment: CDR1 MNHEY and CDR2 SVGEGT. The CDR3 contains 14 residues. Trimming took 4 bases from V and 2 from J; bases not matched to a gene: 1. This CDR3 is CASSSRGAYNEQFF. For the CDR3, the DNA is TGTGCCAGCAGTTCGCGGGGGGCCTACAATGAGCAGTTCTTC.

This clone was observed a single time. The chain couples TRBV3-1 (or the pseudogene TRBV3-2) to TRBJ2-1; 10 bases match TRBD2. CDR3 length: 14 amino acids. V lost 1 base, J lost 9 bases, and 3 bases stayed unmatched. Germline CDR1 reads LGHDT; CDR2 reads YNNKEL (reference sequence). The CDR3, as DNA: TGTGCCAGCAGCCAAGTGCCTAGCGGGAGTGAGCAGTTCTTC. This encodes CASSQVPSGSEQFF.

The chain couples TRBV10-3 to TRBJ1-6; maybe TRBD1 (5 bases). The CDR3 length is 14 residues. Germline V gene lookup returns CDR1 ENHRY and CDR2 SYGVKD. Trimming left V 3 bases short and J 7 bases short, with 10 bases between. The CDR3 DNA sequence: TGTGCCATCAGTGATAGTCAGGGCAATTCACCCCTCCACTTT. Encoded protein: CAISDSQGNSPLHF.

This chain uses TRBV7-2 with TRBJ1-2; no firm D call. Trimming removed 5 bases from V and 5 bases from J, with 15 bases in between. The CDR3 has 14 amino acids. Germline loops: CDR1 SGHTA, CDR2 FQGNSA. The CDR3: CASSLVAPGYGYTF. The CDR3 DNA follows: TGTGCCAGCAGCCTCGTGGCCCCGGGGTATGGCTACACCTTC.

The gene calls are TRBV6-1 and TRBJ1-5, with D maybe TRBD1 (5 bases). The CDR3 contains 15 residues. In germline, CDR1 is MNHNS, CDR2 SASEGT. V lost 1 base and J 0 bases, leaving 7 bases between the germline ends. The DNA of the CDR3 is TGTGCCAGCAGTGAAGACAGGTATAGCAATCAGCCCCAGCATTTT. It specifies CASSEDRYSNQPQHF.

The rearrangement links TRBV20-1 to TRBJ1-1; D is perhaps TRBD1 (5 bases). CDR3 size: 13 residues. V lost 3 bases and J lost 0, with 8 bases in between. The germline V gene has CDR1 DFQATT and CDR2 SNEGSKA (reference sequence). The CDR3, as DNA: TGCAGTGCTAGTGCAGGGATGAACACTGAAGCTTTCTTT. Its translation: CSASAGMNTEAFF.

The V gene is TRBV19, the J gene TRBJ2-1; 8 bases agree with TRBD1. This CDR3 is built from 14 residues. Losses at the gene ends were 3 bases for V and 11 bases for J; bases not matched to a gene: 9. Per germline, CDR1 LNHDA and CDR2 SQIVND (reference sequence). The CDR3 DNA sequence: TGTGCCAGTAGTATCCAGGGGGCGCAGGATCAGCAGTTCTTC. This codes for CASSIQGAQDQQFF.

This sequence joins TRBV5-1 and TRBJ1-2; D uncertain. V dropped 4 bases and J dropped 7 bases, with 14 bases sitting between them. The CDR3 length is 13 residues. The germline V gene has CDR1 SGHRS and CDR2 YFSETQ. CDR3 amino acids: CASSPESGIGYTF. The CDR3 DNA reads as TGCGCCAGCAGCCCCGAGAGCGGGATTGGCTACACCTTC. Supplemented by reference TRBV5-1 and TRBJ1-2, the full variable domain reads KAGVTQTPRYLIKTRGQQVTLSCSPISGHRSVSWYQQTPGQGLQFLFEYFSETQRNKGNFPGRFSGRQFSNSRSEMNVSTLELGDSALYLCASSPESGIGYTFGSGTRLTVV.

The CDR3 DNA sequence: TGCAGTGCACCCAGGGACTACGAGCAGTACTTC. Its translation is CSAPRDYEQYF. The genes are TRBV20-1 and TRBJ2-7; a weak D match, TRBD1 (5 bases). Germline lookup yields CDR1 DFQATT and CDR2 SNEGSKA (reference sequence). The ends were cut back, 6 bases at V and 3 bases at J, with 9 bases in the middle. This CDR3 comprises 11 residues.

The chain combines TRBV19 with TRBJ2-1; TRBD2 is a possible D gene (6 bases). The CDR3 contains 14 residues. The V and J ends lost 4 bases and 9 bases respectively, with 16 bases between them. Looked up from germline, CDR1 is LNHDA and CDR2 is SQIVND (reference sequence). CDR3 sequence (DNA): TGTGCCAGTAGTAAATGGGACGCCGGGGGTGAGCAGTTCTTC. It yields the protein CASSKWDAGGEQFF.

The chain recombines TRBV10-3 with TRBJ2-6; 12 nucleotides line up with TRBD1. CDR3 length: 16 residues. The germline CDR1 and CDR2 sequences are ENHRY and SYGVKD. V gave up 8 bases and J gave up 0 bases; unmatched junction bases: 2. The CDR3 DNA reads TGTGCCATCGGGACAGGGGGCATCTCTGGGGCCAACGTCCTGACTTTC. Its translation: CAIGTGGISGANVLTF.

The J gene is TRBJ2-2, the V gene TRBV27, with D possibly matching TRBD1 (5 bases). Trimming left V 3 bases short and J 5 bases short, with 7 bases between. This CDR3 is 13 amino acids long. Germline assignment: CDR1 MNHEY and CDR2 SMNVEV (reference sequence). CDR3 in DNA: TGTGCCAGCAGTTTCAGGGATACCGGGGAGCTGTTTTTT. This translates into CASSFRDTGELFF.